Shown below are 10 T cell receptor beta chains from a single sample sequenced in a study of radiotherapy plus CTLA-4 blockade in lung cancer. The method was immunoSEQ multiplex PCR; TCRdb's version includes in-frame clones alone and lacks a portion of them. The sample holds tens of thousands of clones, roughly 87% seen once. This specimen was peripheral blood, taken from a patient treated with radiotherapy plus ipilimumab. The receptors originated from a human donor with non-small cell lung cancer who had stable disease on radiotherapy plus ipilimumab.

The V and J genes are TRBV27 and TRBJ2-7; 8 nucleotides agree with TRBD2. Germline CDR1 MNHEY, CDR2 SMNVEV (reference sequence). J lost 1 base, V lost 2 bases, and 4 bases had no gene match. CDR3 length: 15 amino acids. The CDR3 DNA is TGTGCCAGCAGTTTAATGAGCGGGAGTTCCTACGAGCAGTACTTC. It encodes CASSLMSGSSYEQYF.

This clone is a singleton in its sample. This chain joins TRBV25-1 and TRBJ2-1, with a weak D call TRBD2 (5 bases). The germline gives CDR1 MGHDK, CDR2 SYGVNS. The CDR3 sequence is 15 residues long. V lost 1 base to trimming and J lost 3 bases, with 10 bases between them. CDR3: CASSEWSRDYNEQFF. As DNA, the CDR3 is TGTGCCAGCAGTGAATGGTCGAGGGACTACAATGAGCAGTTCTTC.

The genes are TRBV7-9 and TRBJ2-2, with TRBD1 matching 8 bases. The V segment lost 5 bases and the J segment 5 bases; nucleotides outside the gene matches: 13. The CDR3 is 17 residues long. CDR1 is SEHNR, CDR2 FQNEAQ, per germline (reference sequence). CDR3 sequence: CASSPRQGTSMTGELFF. The CDR3, as DNA: TGTGCCAGCAGCCCCCGACAGGGGACATCGATGACCGGGGAGCTGTTTTTT.

This clone was counted only a few times. This sequence joins TRBV7-2 and TRBJ1-3; D not certain. The CDR3 totals 15 residues. The germline V gene encodes CDR1 SGHTA and CDR2 FQGNSA. V was clipped by 4 bases and J by 0 bases, with 10 bases between them. In nucleotides, the CDR3 is TGTGCCAGCAGCTACAGTGATCTCTCTGGAAACACCATATATTTT. This codes for CASSYSDLSGNTIYF.

The rearrangement uses TRBV2 and TRBJ2-5; tentatively, D is TRBD2 (5 bases). The CDR3 loop spans 12 amino acids. CDR1 is SNHLY and CDR2 is FYNNEI in the germline V gene. Deletions cut 8 bases from V and 4 bases from J, with 11 bases between. The CDR3: CASGLARETQYF. CDR3 coding DNA: TGTGCCAGCGGGCTAGCTCGAGAGACCCAGTACTTC.

The rearrangement links TRBV19 to TRBJ1-6, with no clear D. CDR3 length equals 15 residues. V lost 3 bases to trimming and J lost 10 bases, with 16 bases between them. The germline V gene encodes CDR1 LNHDA and CDR2 SQIVND (reference sequence). The CDR3: CASSMAIGGRSPLHF. DNA for the CDR3: TGTGCCAGTAGTATGGCCATAGGAGGTCGATCACCCCTCCACTTT.

In its sample, this clone was seen once. V is TRBV4-2 and J is TRBJ1-2; 8 positions agree with TRBD1. The V and J ends lost 2 bases and 8 bases, in that order; junction bases with no gene match: 7. Germline V lookup: CDR1 LGHNA, CDR2 YNFKEQ. This CDR3 contains 14 residues. The CDR3 spells CASSQPDRDGGYTF. The CDR3 region has the DNA TGTGCCAGCAGCCAACCGGACAGGGATGGGGGCTACACCTTC.

The chain carries TRBV5-6 and TRBJ1-2; no clear D gene. CDR1 is SGHDT, CDR2 YYEEEE, per germline. The ends were cut back, 3 bases at V and 2 bases at J, with 14 bases in the middle. The CDR3 consists of 15 residues. The CDR3 DNA is TGTGCCAGCAGCTGGAGGACCACGGGGAACTATGGCTACACCTTC. Protein product: CASSWRTTGNYGYTF.

CDR3 region: CASSLALELAGYEQYF. The CDR3 DNA reads as TGTGCCAGCAGCTTAGCCCTAGAACTAGCCGGCTACGAGCAGTACTTC. The rearrangement links TRBV7-2 to TRBJ2-7, with TRBD2 as a possible D gene (6 bases). Trimming removed 0 bases from V and 3 bases from J, with 15 bases in between. The germline gives CDR1 SGHTA, CDR2 FQGNSA. The CDR3 runs to 16 residues.

For this clone: Other nucleotide sequences from this sample produce the same CDR3. The chain links TRBV6-5 to TRBJ2-7, with D unclear. The CDR3 length is 15 residues. The germline V and J ends were trimmed by 0 bases and 1 base, with 10 bases remaining between them. From germline, CDR1 is MNHEY and CDR2 SVGAGI. The CDR3 nucleotides read TGTGCCAGCAGTTACTCTTCCCTCGGATCCTACGAGCAGTACTTC. This sequence encodes CASSYSSLGSYEQYF.